These 30 T cell receptor beta chains originate from one sample sequenced in a study of shared clonotypes between healthy human individuals. Only CD45RO-negative cells positively selected for CCR7 counted as naive CD8 cells, so terminally differentiated effector memory CD45RA+ cells were excluded. TCRdb's table, derived via immunoSEQ multiplex PCR, lists solely in-frame clones and lacks some. Of hundreds of thousands of clones listed, roughly 98% are singletons. Sequenced: naive CD8+ T cells sorted from blood. The receptors stem from a man aged 25-45 years in good health.

This chain links TRBV10-3 with TRBJ2-1; D might be TRBD1 (5 bases). Germline-derived CDR1 and CDR2 are ENHRY and SYGVKD. The CDR3 consists of 16 residues. Trimming took 2 bases from V and 0 from J, leaving 11 bases between them. CDR3 nucleotide sequence: TGTGCCATCAGTGAGCACGACAGTAGCTCCTACAATGAGCAGTTCTTC. As protein: CAISEHDSSSYNEQFF.

This chain connects TRBV6-1 to TRBJ2-3; D not certain. In germline, CDR1 is MNHNS, CDR2 SASEGT. The CDR3 extends over 17 amino acids. V lost 0 bases and J lost 2, with 15 bases in between. This CDR3 is CASSEAVSTSLTDTQYF. CDR3 DNA: TGTGCCAGCAGTGAAGCGGTGTCTACTTCTCTCACAGATACGCAGTATTTT.

The chain has TRBV4-1 and TRBJ2-1; perhaps TRBD2 as D (7 bases). CDR1 and CDR2 (germline): MGHRA, YSYEKL. The CDR3 has 14 amino acids. V lost 1 base, J lost 7 bases, and 11 bases lay in between. CDR3 nucleotide sequence: TGCGCCAGCAGCCAAGGGGGGGGCTTAAATGAGCAGTTCTTC. It translates to CASSQGGGLNEQFF.

The chain joins TRBV1 to TRBJ2-6. TRBV1 is noted as a pseudogene. The CDR3 has 12 amino acids. CDR3 sequence: CTSKSRANVLTF. As DNA, the CDR3 is TGCACCAGCAAAAGTCGGGCCAACGTCCTGACTTTC.

CDR3 DNA sequence: TGCGCCAGCAGCCCCTCGGCAGGCAATCAGCCCCAGCATTTT. This codes for CASSPSAGNQPQHF. The gene calls are TRBV4-3 and TRBJ1-5; D is unclear. The CDR3 spans 14 residues. CDR1 and CDR2 (germline): LGHNA, YSLEER. Trimming shortened V by 4 bases and J by 2 bases, and 9 bases separated the two germline ends.

The genes are TRBV10-2 and TRBJ2-1; D may be TRBD2 (7 bases). The ends were cut back, 6 bases at V and 5 bases at J, with 29 bases in the middle. The CDR3 length is 19 residues. CDR1 and CDR2 (germline): WSHSY, SAAADI. The CDR3 sequence is CASRRRALAGEGGNNEQFF. The CDR3 DNA reads as TGCGCCAGCAGGAGGCGGGCCCTGGCGGGGGAAGGGGGGAACAATGAGCAGTTCTTC.

The count of this clone is one. CDR3 sequence: CASSLGRGPEAFF. For the CDR3, the DNA is TGTGCCAGCAGCTTGGGCAGGGGTCCTGAAGCTTTCTTT. The genes are TRBV5-6 and TRBJ1-1; possible D gene TRBD1, 6 bases. V was shortened by 0 bases and J by 6 bases, with 9 bases between the two germline ends. The CDR3 loop spans 13 amino acids. CDR1 is SGHDT and CDR2 is YYEEEE in the germline V gene. The full variable domain, its missing parts supplied by reference TRBV5-6 and TRBJ1-1, is DAGVTQSPTHLIKTRGQQVTLRCSPKSGHDTVSWYQQALGQGPQFIFQYYEEEERQRGNFPDRFSGHQFPNYSSELNVNALLLGDSALYLCASSLGRGPEAFFGQGTRLTVV.

The chain recombines TRBV6-1 with TRBJ1-1; D not resolved. The CDR3 loop spans 11 amino acids. CDR1 is MNHNS and CDR2 is SASEGT in the germline V gene. Between the trimmed V and J ends, which lost 6 bases and 11 bases, there was a span of 13 bases. CDR3 bases: TGTGCCAGCAGCCCACCTCTGGAGGCTTTCTTT. Protein product: CASSPPLEAFF.

J is TRBJ2-2 and V is TRBV10-1; weak D call: TRBD1 (6 bases). The CDR3 runs to 19 residues. V was shortened by 1 base and J by 1 base, with 19 bases between the two germline ends. Looked up from germline, CDR1 is WNHNN and CDR2 is SYGVQD (reference sequence). The DNA of the CDR3 is TGCGCCAGCAGTGAGTTAGCCAGGGGCCCAGAACTGAACACCGGGGAGCTGTTTTTT. Protein sequence: CASSELARGPELNTGELFF.

This rearrangement joins TRBV11-2 to TRBJ2-5; weak D call: TRBD1 (6 bases). Germline CDR1 and CDR2: SGHAT and FQNNGV. V lost 3 bases to trimming and J lost 5 bases, with 13 bases between them. The CDR3 length is 14 residues. DNA of the CDR3: TGTGCCAGCAGCTTTTACAGGGAGAGGGAGACCCAGTACTTC. Amino acids: CASSFYRERETQYF. Full variable domain (outside the CDR3, taken from reference TRBV11-2 and TRBJ2-5): EAGVAQSPRYKIIEKRQSVAFWCNPISGHATLYWYQQILGQGPKLLIQFQNNGVVDDSQLPKDRFSAERLKGVDSTLKIQPAKLEDSAVYLCASSFYRERETQYFGPGTRLLVL.

This sequence joins TRBV25-1 and TRBJ1-1; 7 nucleotides align to TRBD1. Trimming at V came to 8 bases and at J to 9 bases, leaving 9 bases not matched to a gene. In germline, CDR1 is MGHDK, CDR2 SYGVNS. The CDR3 spans 12 residues. CDR3 sequence (DNA): TGTGCCAGCGGAGGAAGGGGGCGTAAAGCTTTCTTT. Translated, it gives CASGGRGRKAFF.

The chain combines TRBV11-2 with TRBJ2-7; D unclear. The CDR3 sequence is 18 residues long. Per the germline V gene, CDR1 is SGHAT and CDR2 is FQNNGV. Trimming took off 2 bases at V and 2 bases at J, with 22 bases between the two ends. The CDR3 DNA is TGTGCCAGCAGCTTAAGAAAGGGTGGGGTGAGGACCCCCTACGAGCAGTACTTC. The encoded protein is CASSLRKGGVRTPYEQYF. Variable domain in full (rest from reference TRBV11-2 and TRBJ2-7): EAGVAQSPRYKIIEKRQSVAFWCNPISGHATLYWYQQILGQGPKLLIQFQNNGVVDDSQLPKDRFSAERLKGVDSTLKIQPAKLEDSAVYLCASSLRKGGVRTPYEQYFGPGTRLTVT.

This rearrangement joins TRBV4-3 to TRBJ2-7; no definite D call. Germline V gene lookup returns CDR1 LGHNA and CDR2 YSLEER. V dropped 0 bases and J dropped 4 bases, with 16 bases sitting between them. The CDR3 has 16 amino acids. The DNA for the CDR3 is TGCGCCAGCAGCCAAGAGGGGTTTGACGGAAAATACGAGCAGTACTTC. Translating it yields CASSQEGFDGKYEQYF.

As regards this clone: The same CDR3 arises from other DNA sequences in this sample as well. J is TRBJ2-1 and V is TRBV7-9; D is unclear. This CDR3 is built from 12 residues. CDR1 SEHNR and CDR2 FQNEAQ come from the germline V gene (reference sequence). With 5 bases removed from V and 1 base from J, the gap between germline ends came to 3 bases. The CDR3 loop is CASSPSYNEQFF. The CDR3 nucleotides are TGTGCCAGCAGCCCTTCCTACAATGAGCAGTTCTTC. Full variable domain (rest looked up from reference TRBV7-9 and TRBJ2-1): DTGVSQNPRHKITKRGQNVTFRCDPISEHNRLYWYRQTLGQGPEFLTYFQNEAQLEKSRLLSDRFSAERPKGSFSTLEIQRTEQGDSAMYLCASSPSYNEQFFGPGTRLTVL.

This chain uses TRBV7-9 with TRBJ1-1; TRBD1 is a possible D gene (6 bases). This CDR3 has 15 amino acids. Looked up from germline, CDR1 is SEHNR and CDR2 is FQNEAQ (reference sequence). Trimming took off 6 bases at V and 2 bases at J, with 16 bases between the two ends. CDR3 coding DNA: TGTGCCAGCAGTCAAGTTACGGGACAAAACACTGAAGCTTTCTTT. Its protein is CASSQVTGQNTEAFF.

V and J are TRBV18 and TRBJ2-2; the D gene is possibly TRBD2 (6 bases). The CDR3 is 15 amino acids. Trimming cost V 8 bases and J 2 bases, with 15 bases left between them. CDR1 and CDR2 from the germline V gene are KGHSH and LQKENI. CDR3 nucleotides: TGTGCCAGCCAGGACGGGGGTCCTAACACCGGGGAGCTGTTTTTT. Translation: CASQDGGPNTGELFF.

The chain is built from TRBV6-5 and TRBJ2-7; possible D gene TRBD1, 5 bases. Germline V gene lookup returns CDR1 MNHEY and CDR2 SVGAGI. The CDR3 totals 15 residues. The V and J ends lost 1 base and 2 bases respectively, with 12 bases between them. This CDR3 reads CASSYFPGKTYEQYF. The CDR3 DNA follows: TGTGCCAGCAGTTACTTCCCAGGGAAAACCTACGAGCAGTACTTC.

This CDR3 reads CAGGEPPDTQYF. As DNA, the CDR3 is TGTGCCGGGGGGGAGCCGCCAGATACGCAGTATTTT. J is TRBJ2-3 and V is TRBV7-9, with 7 bases that match TRBD2. Per the germline V gene, CDR1 is SEHNR and CDR2 is FQNEAQ (reference sequence). There are 12 residues in the CDR3. With 11 bases clipped from V and 4 bases from J, the junction kept 6 bases outside the gene matches. The full variable domain, with the rest looked up from reference TRBV7-9 and TRBJ2-3, is DTGVSQNPRHKITKRGQNVTFRCDPISEHNRLYWYRQTLGQGPEFLTYFQNEAQLEKSRLLSDRFSAERPKGSFSTLEIQRTEQGDSAMYLCAGGEPPDTQYFGPGTRLTVL.

The chain links TRBV5-1 to TRBJ2-5; 14 bases are shared with TRBD2. The CDR3 is 16 residues long. Germline values: CDR1 SGHRS, CDR2 YFSETQ. The ends lost 4 bases at V and 1 base at J; junction bases unmatched: 3. CDR3 sequence: CASSQGLAGAQETQYF. The CDR3 nucleotides read TGCGCCAGCAGCCAGGGACTAGCGGGAGCCCAAGAGACCCAGTACTTC.

V and J are TRBV2 and TRBJ2-7; D possibly corresponds to TRBD2 (5 bases). This CDR3 is built from 14 residues. V lost 3 bases, J lost 2 bases, and 11 bases lay in between. CDR1 is SNHLY, CDR2 FYNNEI, per germline. The CDR3, as DNA: TGTGCCAGCAGTGACAGTTGGGAGCCCTACGAGCAGTACTTC. Its translation is CASSDSWEPYEQYF.

The chain links TRBV27 to TRBJ2-7; D unresolved. The CDR3 covers 14 residues. Trimming left V 3 bases short and J 0 bases short, with 9 bases between. Germline V gene data show CDR1 as MNHEY and CDR2 as SMNVEV (reference sequence). The CDR3: CASSFIGASYEQYF. The CDR3 DNA is TGTGCCAGCAGTTTCATTGGCGCCTCCTACGAGCAGTACTTC.

As concerns this clone: Other DNA variants within this sample encode the same CDR3. This sequence joins TRBV27 and TRBJ2-7; D possibly uses TRBD1 or TRBD2 (7 bases each). Deletions cut 4 bases from V and 4 bases from J, with 11 bases between. Germline CDR1 reads MNHEY; CDR2 reads SMNVEV (reference sequence). CDR3 length: 13 amino acids. DNA of the CDR3: TGTGCCAGCAGTTCCAGGGGGGGGTACGAGCAGTACTTC. Amino acids: CASSSRGGYEQYF.

A single count supports this clone. The J gene is TRBJ2-7, the V gene TRBV9; 10 nucleotides agree with TRBD2. The trim removed 1 base at V and 5 bases at J, leaving 9 bases unmatched. From germline, CDR1 is SGDLS and CDR2 YYNGEE. This CDR3 comprises 16 residues. The CDR3 loop is CASSVTRLAGLHEQYF. The DNA of the CDR3 is TGTGCCAGCAGCGTAACCCGACTAGCGGGTCTCCACGAGCAGTACTTC.

CDR3 in amino acids: CASSYSRDSNEQFF. CDR3 bases: TGTGCCAGCAGTTACTCCCGGGACTCTAATGAGCAGTTCTTC. The chain carries TRBV6-5 and TRBJ2-1; TRBD2 is a possible D gene (6 bases). CDR1 MNHEY and CDR2 SVGAGI come from the germline V gene. V dropped 0 bases and J dropped 7 bases, with 10 bases sitting between them. CDR3 length equals 14 residues.

This chain links TRBV15 with TRBJ2-1, with 9 bases fitting TRBD2. This CDR3 region has 13 residues. V dropped 6 bases and J dropped 10; count of bases not matched to a gene: 7. Germline assignment: CDR1 LNHNV and CDR2 YYDKDF (reference sequence). For the CDR3, the DNA is TGTGCCACCAGGAATGTAGCGGGAGCAGAGCAGTTCTTC. Translation gives CATRNVAGAEQFF.

The rearrangement links TRBV5-6 to TRBJ2-5; 7 bases fit TRBD2. The V gene's germline CDR1 is SGHDT and CDR2 YYEEEE. With V trimmed by 3 bases and J by 10 bases, 6 bases remained unmatched. The CDR3 is 12 residues long. The CDR3 DNA sequence: TGTGCCAGCAGCTCACTGGGGGAGGGCCAGTACTTC. The encoded protein is CASSSLGEGQYF.

The J gene is TRBJ2-7, the V gene TRBV5-8; D is unresolved. The CDR3 sequence is 14 residues long. Germline lookup yields CDR1 SGHTS and CDR2 YDEGEE. Deletions cut 1 base from V and 0 bases from J, with 8 bases between. CDR3 protein: CASSLIGSSYEQYF. Written as DNA, the CDR3 is TGTGCCAGCAGCTTGATCGGAAGCTCCTACGAGCAGTACTTC. Drawing the rest from reference TRBV5-8 and TRBJ2-7, the complete variable domain is EAGVTQSPTHLIKTRGQQATLRCSPISGHTSVYWYQQALGLGLQFLLWYDEGEERNRGNFPPRFSGRQFPNYSSELNVNALELEDSALYLCASSLIGSSYEQYFGPGTRLTVT.

The chain recombines TRBV29-1 with TRBJ2-7; 11 positions agree with TRBD1. The V gene end was trimmed by 7 bases and the J gene end by 5 bases; junction bases not matched to a gene: 10. The CDR3 sequence is 14 residues long. Per the germline V gene, CDR1 is SQVTM and CDR2 is ANQGSEA. Here the CDR3 DNA reads TGCAGCGCCATCCCCCCGGGACAGGGGGACGAGCAGTACTTC. This gives the protein CSAIPPGQGDEQYF.

The V call is TRBV4-1, the J call TRBJ2-7; D may be TRBD1 (6 bases). V lost 0 bases and J 2 bases, leaving 11 bases between the germline ends. The CDR3 loop spans 15 amino acids. Germline-derived CDR1 and CDR2 are MGHRA and YSYEKL. The CDR3 DNA sequence: TGCGCCAGCAGCCAAGAAGGGACACCACCCTACGAGCAGTACTTC. Translating gives CASSQEGTPPYEQYF.

Here the CDR3 reads CATSRDRSASGNTIYF. In nucleotides, the CDR3 is TGTGCCACCAGCAGAGATAGGAGCGCCTCTGGAAACACCATATATTTT. The genes are TRBV15 and TRBJ1-3; D not certain. Trimming took 0 bases from V and 0 from J, leaving 9 bases between them. The CDR3 has 16 amino acids. Germline V gene sequence: CDR1 LNHNV, CDR2 YYDKDF (reference sequence). The full variable domain, with the rest looked up from reference TRBV15 and TRBJ1-3, is DAMVIQNPRYQVTQFGKPVTLSCSQTLNHNVMYWYQQKSSQAPKLLFHYYDKDFNNEADTPDNFQSRRPNTSFCFLDIRSPGLGDTAMYLCATSRDRSASGNTIYFGEGSWLTVV.